The table lists the clone carrying this TCR beta chain with many counts. Its specificity is not known. This record comes from a study of Graves' ophthalmopathy and Graves' hyperthyroidism. The study's findings and limits: From stable hyperthyroidism, ophthalmopathy was separated by a 13-signature model with 87.88% sensitivity and over 70% specificity. Most thyroid clonotypes with frequency above 0.001 were detected in blood too.

The junction had 10 bases not matched to a gene; V was cut back by 10 bases and J by 2 bases. CDR1 and CDR2 from the germline V gene are MDHEN and SYDVKM. The CDR3 is 14 residues long. Amplification targeted the TCR beta CDR3 regions, with RNA transcripts as the source material. A first-round RT-PCR used HTBI primers, followed by a second-round multiplex PCR. Via MiXCR, TCRdb re-called the multiplex PCR reads, giving one row per CDR3 protein. The profile shows 680,000 or so distinct CDR3 sequences, roughly 20% of them singletons. Participants with hyperthyroidism, aged 18 to 65, were newly diagnosed with under 2 months' duration. Other autoimmune diseases, uncontrolled infections, pregnancy or lactation excluded patients from enrollment.

The chain couples TRBV28 to TRBJ1-1; TRBD1 matches at 7 bases. The TCR was taken from a woman between 18 and 29 years old with stable Graves' hyperthyroidism. Some clones in this sample may be carry-over from other donors' samples. Sequenced input: peripheral blood. Here the CDR3 reads CANRRTGPNTEAFF. CDR3 bases: TGTGCCAACCGTCGGACAGGACCAAACACTGAAGCTTTCTTT.